The 14 T cell receptor beta chains in this list originate from one sample, sequenced in a study of cytomegalovirus exposure and HLA in healthy donors. The study ran its PCR with 60 Vbeta and 13 Jbeta primers. Profiling relied on immunoSEQ multiplex PCR, and the TCRdb table lists in-frame clones only, not all of them. This table has about 120,000 clones, roughly 8.6% appearing once. Sequenced: PBMCs. The source of these receptors is a woman between 40 and 55 years old in good health and CMV-seropositive.

The chain joins TRBV5-1 to TRBJ1-5; D call uncertain. Trimming stripped 2 bases from V and 8 bases from J, with 8 bases between. Germline CDR1 reads SGHRS; CDR2 reads YFSETQ. The CDR3 runs 12 residues. The CDR3 loop is CASSFTGEPQHF. In nucleotides, the CDR3 is TGCGCCAGCAGCTTTACCGGGGAGCCCCAGCATTTT. Full variable domain (remainder filled in from reference TRBV5-1 and TRBJ1-5): KAGVTQTPRYLIKTRGQQVTLSCSPISGHRSVSWYQQTPGQGLQFLFEYFSETQRNKGNFPGRFSGRQFSNSRSEMNVSTLELGDSALYLCASSFTGEPQHFGDGTRLSIL.

This rearrangement joins TRBV5-3 to TRBJ2-7; 8 bases fit TRBD2. TRBV5-3 is an ORF for which the function is uncertain. The CDR3 totals 15 residues. V trimming: 3 bases; J trimming: 0 bases; junction bases outside the gene matches: 5. CDR3 protein: CARSSAAGASYEQYF. The CDR3 nucleotides read TGTGCCAGAAGCTCGGCAGCGGGGGCCTCCTACGAGCAGTACTTC.

The chain carries TRBV4-1 and TRBJ2-1; 9 positions agree with TRBD1. The V gene end was trimmed by 4 bases and the J gene end by 7 bases; junction bases not matched to a gene: 17. The CDR3 length is 18 residues. CDR1 is MGHRA, CDR2 YSYEKL, per germline. CDR3 sequence reads: CASSPKHRGQGYDNEQFF. CDR3 in DNA: TGCGCCAGCAGCCCCAAGCACAGGGGACAGGGATACGATAATGAGCAGTTCTTC.

The chain carries TRBV7-9 and TRBJ2-5, with D possibly matching TRBD2 (5 bases). This CDR3 comprises 14 residues. V lost 7 bases to trimming and J lost 0 bases, with 12 bases between them. CDR1 is SEHNR, CDR2 FQNEAQ, per germline (reference sequence). The CDR3 bases are TGTGCCAGCACCGTGGTGAGGGACCAAGAGACCCAGTACTTC. Its translation: CASTVVRDQETQYF.

There are a few counts of this clone. The chain joins TRBV30 to TRBJ1-2; no clear D. Germline assignment: CDR1 GTSNPN and CDR2 SVGIG (reference sequence). Trimming took 0 bases from V and 0 from J, leaving 8 bases between them. The CDR3 has 14 residues. The CDR3 bases are TGTGCCTGGAGTGTACTAGGCGCTAACTATGGCTACACCTTC. It encodes CAWSVLGANYGYTF.

The table lists this clone with a few counts. V and J are TRBV4-1 and TRBJ2-1; TRBD2 matches at 7 bases. CDR3 length equals 17 residues. With V trimmed by 0 bases and J by 9 bases, 14 bases remained unmatched. Germline V lookup: CDR1 MGHRA, CDR2 YSYEKL. The CDR3 bases are TGCGCCAGCAGCCAAGATGGTGATCCGGGCGGGGGAAGTGAGCAGTTCTTC. This encodes CASSQDGDPGGGSEQFF.

This clone was seen a handful of times. The chain links TRBV5-4 to TRBJ1-1; TRBD1 agrees at 11 bases. J was trimmed by 5 bases and V by 4 bases; bases with no gene match: 10. The CDR3 has 16 amino acids. The V gene's germline CDR1 is SGHNT and CDR2 YYREEE (reference sequence). The CDR3 nucleotides are TGTGCCAGCAGCCCCGGGGGGACAGGGGGAATAACTGAAGCTTTCTTT. Translating it yields CASSPGGTGGITEAFF.

The table lists this clone with a few counts. The genes are TRBV27 and TRBJ1-2, with 7 bases that match TRBD1. The germline V gene encodes CDR1 MNHEY and CDR2 SMNVEV (reference sequence). V was pared by 5 bases and J by 10 bases, with 13 bases of the junction left unmatched. The CDR3 is made up of 14 amino acids. CDR3: CASSKLGQDTAYTF. As DNA, the CDR3 is TGTGCCAGCAGTAAATTAGGACAGGATACAGCCTACACCTTC.

This chain joins TRBV5-1 and TRBJ2-1; possible D gene TRBD1, 6 bases. Per the germline V gene, CDR1 is SGHRS and CDR2 is YFSETQ. V was cut by 0 bases and J by 0 bases, with 10 bases left in between. This CDR3 contains 16 residues. CDR3 nucleotides: TGCGCCAGCAGCTTGGACAGGGCGAGCTCCTACAATGAGCAGTTCTTC. It yields the protein CASSLDRASSYNEQFF.

This clone was seen only a few times. CDR3: CASSLQLGGKETQYF. CDR3 nucleotides: TGTGCCAGCTCTCTGCAACTGGGGGGGAAAGAGACCCAGTACTTC. The chain employs TRBV18 and TRBJ2-5; 7 bases map to TRBD2. V shed 6 bases and J 3 bases; nucleotides not matched to a gene: 10. The CDR3 spans 15 residues. The germline CDR1 and CDR2 sequences are KGHSH and LQKENI.

CDR3 loop: CASSRGEQYF. The CDR3 nucleotides read TGTGCCAGCAGTAGGGGCGAGCAGTACTTC. This chain uses TRBV2 with TRBJ2-7; the D gene is possibly TRBD1 (5 bases). This CDR3 comprises 10 residues. With 5 bases removed from V and 6 bases from J, the gap between germline ends came to 5 bases. Looked up from germline, CDR1 is SNHLY and CDR2 is FYNNEI.

This clone has just a few counts. The V and J genes are TRBV5-1 and TRBJ2-3, with 7 bases identical to TRBD2. Germline trimming cut 3 bases from V and 5 bases from J; bases unmatched to any gene: 6. The CDR3 is made up of 14 amino acids. Germline V gene lookup returns CDR1 SGHRS and CDR2 YFSETQ. This CDR3 is CASSWGRGKDTQYF. CDR3 in DNA: TGCGCCAGCAGCTGGGGGAGGGGTAAAGATACGCAGTATTTT.

The chain is built from TRBV5-5 and TRBJ1-1, with D unresolved. The CDR3 is made up of 13 amino acids. Germline V gene sequence: CDR1 SGHKS, CDR2 YYEKEE (reference sequence). The ends were cut back, 2 bases at V and 4 bases at J, with 9 bases in the middle. The CDR3 DNA reads as TGTGCCAGCAGCTTTGAGGGTTCCACTGAAGCTTTCTTT. It specifies CASSFEGSTEAFF.

This clone occurred a few times. The chain employs TRBV5-6 and TRBJ1-1, with TRBD1 identical over 8 bases. The J segment lost 3 bases and the V segment lost 0 bases, leaving 4 bases of the junction unmatched. The CDR3 loop spans 15 amino acids. Germline values: CDR1 SGHDT, CDR2 YYEEEE. CDR3 amino acids: CASSLGPTGDTEAFF. The CDR3, as DNA: TGTGCCAGCAGCTTGGGACCGACAGGGGACACTGAAGCTTTCTTT.